These T cell receptor beta chains were read from a single sample in a study of cytomegalovirus exposure and HLA in healthy donors. Only in-frame clones appear in the TCRdb table, and some are missing; sequencing was by immunoSEQ multiplex PCR. The table includes approximately 150,000 clones, approximately 9% detected once. Material: PBMCs. The receptor set was obtained from a male donor in good health and CMV-seronegative. CDR3s include the opening cysteine and the closing phenylalanine or tryptophan. A D gene is named only where the DNA matches it firmly. The size of a clone is reported for some rows only, either as once, few or many, or as a class for expanded clones.

clone_size	d_call	j_call	v_call	cdr3_nt	cdr3_aa
NA	NA	TRBJ2-1	TRBV5-1	TGCGCCAGCAGCTTGAACCTAGCGCTCCTATACAATGAGCAGTTCTTC	CASSLNLALLYNEQFF
few	TRBD2	TRBJ2-7	TRBV11-2	TGTGCCAGCAGCTTTTGGGAGGGCGAGCAGTACTTC	CASSFWEGEQYF
few	NA	TRBJ1-5	TRBV7-8	TGTGCCAGCAGCTTAGGAGTCCCACAGCCCCAGCATTTT	CASSLGVPQPQHF
few	NA	TRBJ1-2	TRBV7-9	TGTGCCAGCAGCTTAACGGGTAATGGCTACACCTTC	CASSLTGNGYTF
NA	NA	TRBJ1-2	TRBV6-5	TGTGCCAGCAGTTACGACAGGACATACTATGGCTACACCTTC	CASSYDRTYYGYTF
NA	NA	TRBJ2-5	TRBV7-2	TGTGCCAGCAGCTTAGTTCCAGCGGAAGAGACCCAGTACTTC	CASSLVPAEETQYF
few	NA	TRBJ1-1	TRBV10-3	TGTGCCATCAGTGAGTCAGCCAGGGTCGAAACTGAAGCTTTCTTT	CAISESARVETEAFF
few	NA	TRBJ2-1	TRBV27	TGTGCCAGCAGTTCCGGGACTTACAATGAGCAGTTCTTC	CASSSGTYNEQFF
NA	NA	TRBJ2-7	TRBV29-1	TGCAGCGCCGCCCGAGGGCCTATTAGCGAGCAGTACTTC	CSAARGPISEQYF
NA	TRBD1	TRBJ2-3	TRBV28	TGTGCCAGCAGTCCCAACAGGGGGCGTTCAGATACGCAGTATTTT	CASSPNRGRSDTQYF
NA	TRBD1	TRBJ2-7	TRBV30	TGTGCCTGGAGTGTAGGGGACAGGGCCTACGAGCAGTACTTC	CAWSVGDRAYEQYF
few	TRBD1	TRBJ1-3	TRBV7-2	TGTGCCAGCAGCATCCCGGGACAGGGCGGAAACACCATATATTTT	CASSIPGQGGNTIYF
few	NA	TRBJ1-2	TRBV19	TGTGCCAGTGGCCCAGGGCGCTATGGCTACACCTTC	CASGPGRYGYTF
few	TRBD2	TRBJ2-5	TRBV9	TGTGCCAGCAGCGTCGGGGGGACAGAGACCCAGTACTTC	CASSVGGTETQYF
few	TRBD1	TRBJ1-4	TRBV28	TGTGCCAGCAGCCCAGGACAGGGACTCGAAAAACTGTTTTTT	CASSPGQGLEKLFF
NA	TRBD1	TRBJ2-5	TRBV28	TGTGCCAGCAGTCCGACAGGGGACGGGGAGACCCAGTACTTC	CASSPTGDGETQYF
NA	TRBD2	TRBJ2-7	TRBV28	TGTGCCAGCAGTTTTGAGGGACTAGCGCGGGAGCAGTACTTC	CASSFEGLAREQYF
NA	TRBD2	TRBJ2-1	TRBV7-2	TGTGCCAGCAGCTATCTAGCGGGGGGCTACAATGAGCAGTTCTTC	CASSYLAGGYNEQFF
few	TRBD1	TRBJ2-7	TRBV7-3	TGTGCCAGCAGCTCGCGGACAGGCCGCTTC	CASSSRTGRF
few	NA	TRBJ1-5	TRBV12-2	TGTGCAAGTCGCGAGAGGGGACAGGGTATTGGTCAGCCCCAGCATTTT	CASRERGQGIGQPQHF
NA	NA	TRBJ1-2	TRBV5-4	TGTGCCAGCAGCGTCAAGAGTACTTCTAACTATGGCTACACCTTC	CASSVKSTSNYGYTF
NA	NA	TRBJ1-5	TRBV4-2	TGTGCCAGCAGCCATGACCAGGGACAGCCCCAGCATTTT	CASSHDQGQPQHF
NA	TRBD1	TRBJ2-2	TRBV4-3	TGCGCCAGCAGCCAGGAATACAGGGGGTGGGGATCCACCGGGGAGCTGTTTTTT	CASSQEYRGWGSTGELFF
once	TRBD1	TRBJ2-7	TRBV5-6	TGTGCCAGCAGCTTACCAGGACAGGGCCTCTACGAGCAGTACTTC	CASSLPGQGLYEQYF
NA	NA	TRBJ1-2	TRBV10-3	TGTGCCATCAGCAGGTTGGACAGTAACTATGGCTACACCTTC	CAISRLDSNYGYTF
NA	NA	TRBJ1-1	TRBV14	TGTGCCAGCAGCCCGCGAACAGGCACTGAAGCTTTCTTT	CASSPRTGTEAFF
few	NA	TRBJ2-7	TRBV6-1	TGTGCCAGCAGTGCCAGGTTCAGCTCCTACGAGCAGTACTTC	CASSARFSSYEQYF
NA	TRBD1	TRBJ1-2	TRBV4-1	TGCGCCAGCAGCCAAGATAGAAGTCAGGGGGCGAAGGGTGGCTACACCTTC	CASSQDRSQGAKGGYTF
NA	TRBD1	TRBJ2-7	TRBV7-9	TGTGCCAGCAGCTTAGGGACAGGGCCCTACGAGCAGTACTTC	CASSLGTGPYEQYF
NA	NA	TRBJ2-2	TRBV7-3	TGTGCCAGCAGCTTGGCAGGGAACACCGGGGAGCTGTTTTTT	CASSLAGNTGELFF
few	TRBD1	TRBJ2-5	TRBV2	TGTGCCACCCGGGACAGGGGAGAGACCCAGTACTTC	CATRDRGETQYF
few	NA	TRBJ1-2	TRBV4-3	TGCGCCAGCAGCCAATTAATAACGAGCTACGGCTATGGCTACACCTTC	CASSQLITSYGYGYTF
NA	NA	TRBJ1-5	TRBV7-6	TGTGCCAGCAGCTTACAGGCAGACAATCAGCCCCAGCATTTT	CASSLQADNQPQHF
NA	NA	TRBJ1-2	TRBV28	TGTGCCAGCAGTTTAGAGTATCCTCCCAACTATGGCTACACCTTC	CASSLEYPPNYGYTF
few	TRBD2	TRBJ2-1	TRBV7-2	TGTGCCAGCAGCTTAGAACCTAGCGGGGGAGTATACAATGAGCAGTTCTTC	CASSLEPSGGVYNEQFF
NA	TRBD2	TRBJ2-1	TRBV4-2	TGTGCCAGCAGCCAAGTTCCCCTAGCGGAGCTTATGGATGAGCAGTTCTTC	CASSQVPLAELMDEQFF
few	TRBD2	TRBJ2-3	TRBV27	TGTGCCATAGGAAGCGGGAGGGCCCTCGGGACAGATACGCAGTATTTT	CAIGSGRALGTDTQYF
NA	NA	TRBJ1-4	TRBV18	TGTGCCAGCTTCACCAACAGTAATAATGAAAAACTGTTTTTT	CASFTNSNNEKLFF